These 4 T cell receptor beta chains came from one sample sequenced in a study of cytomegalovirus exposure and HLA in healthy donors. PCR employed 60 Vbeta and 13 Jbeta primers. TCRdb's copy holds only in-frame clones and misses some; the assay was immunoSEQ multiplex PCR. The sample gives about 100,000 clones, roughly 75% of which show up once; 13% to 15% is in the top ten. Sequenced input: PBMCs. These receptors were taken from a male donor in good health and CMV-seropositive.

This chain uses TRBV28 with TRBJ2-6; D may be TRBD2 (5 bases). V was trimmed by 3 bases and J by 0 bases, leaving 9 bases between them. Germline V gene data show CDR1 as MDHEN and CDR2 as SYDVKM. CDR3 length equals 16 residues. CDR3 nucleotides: TGTGCCAGCAGTTTTTGGGAGAGCTCTGGGGCCAACGTCCTGACTTTC. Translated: CASSFWESSGANVLTF. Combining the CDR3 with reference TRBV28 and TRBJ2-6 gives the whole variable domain DVKVTQSSRYLVKRTGEKVFLECVQDMDHENMFWYRQDPGLGLRLIYFSYDVKMKEKGDIPEGYSVSREKKERFSLILESASTNQTSMYLCASSFWESSGANVLTFGAGSRLTVL.

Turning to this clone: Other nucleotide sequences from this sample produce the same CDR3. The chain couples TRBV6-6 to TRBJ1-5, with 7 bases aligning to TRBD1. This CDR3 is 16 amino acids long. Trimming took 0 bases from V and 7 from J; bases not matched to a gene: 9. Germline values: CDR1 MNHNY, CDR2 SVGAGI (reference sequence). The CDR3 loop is CASSYSKGALSQPQHF. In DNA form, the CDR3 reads TGTGCCAGCAGTTACTCGAAGGGGGCCCTCTCCCAGCCCCAGCATTTT.

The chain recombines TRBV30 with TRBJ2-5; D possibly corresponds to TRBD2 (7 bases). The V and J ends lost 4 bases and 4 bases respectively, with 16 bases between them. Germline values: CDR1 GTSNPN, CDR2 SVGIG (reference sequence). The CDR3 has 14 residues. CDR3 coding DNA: TGTGCCTGGAACTTCGGGGGAGGGGGAGAGACCCAGTACTTC. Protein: CAWNFGGGGETQYF. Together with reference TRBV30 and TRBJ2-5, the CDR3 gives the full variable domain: SQTIHQWPATLVQPVGSPLSLECTVEGTSNPNLYWYRQAAGRGLQLLFYSVGIGQISSEVPQNLSASRPQDRQFILSSKKLLLSDSGFYLCAWNFGGGGETQYFGPGTRLLVL.

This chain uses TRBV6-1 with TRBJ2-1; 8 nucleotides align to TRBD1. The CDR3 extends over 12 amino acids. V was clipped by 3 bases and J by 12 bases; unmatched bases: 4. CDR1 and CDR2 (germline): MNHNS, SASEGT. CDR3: CASSDTGQGQFF. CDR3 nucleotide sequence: TGTGCCAGCAGTGACACAGGACAGGGGCAGTTCTTC.